This is a list of T cell receptor beta chains from one sample in a study of tumour-infiltrating T cells in Burkitt lymphoma. Sequencing used immunoSEQ multiplex PCR; TCRdb keeps in-frame clones, though not all of them. Seen here are 6,400 or so clones, 85% to 90% observed once, and the top ten hold roughly 9.6%. The sequenced sample consisted of tumor tissue. Receptors were obtained from a human donor with Burkitt lymphoma. Each CDR3 is given with its conserved first and last residue. D genes are given only for firm matches. Part of the rows lack a size; the others show once, few, many or a class for expanded clones.

v_gene	abundance	d_gene	j_gene	CDR3nt	CDR3aa
TRBV27	.	TRBD2	TRBJ2-5	TGTGCCAGCAGTTTTATTCGCGGGGGTCAAGAGACCCAGTACTTC	CASSFIRGGQETQYF
TRBV25-1	.	TRBD1	TRBJ1-2	TGTGCCAGCAGAGGACAGGACTATGGCTACACCTTC	CASRGQDYGYTF
TRBV6-4	.	TRBD2	TRBJ2-1	TGTGCCAGCAGTGACCCTAGCGGGGTTAACAATGAGCAGTTCTTC	CASSDPSGVNNEQFF
TRBV7-9	large	.	TRBJ1-5	TGTGCCAGCAGTCCACAGGGTGATAGCAATCAGCCCCAGCATTTT	CASSPQGDSNQPQHF
TRBV9	once	.	TRBJ1-2	TGTGCCAGCAGCAGAGGGGTCTATGGCTACACCTTC	CASSRGVYGYTF
TRBV6-5	.	.	TRBJ2-3	TGTGCCAGCAGTTACTCGCTCTCCACAGATACGCAGTATTTT	CASSYSLSTDTQYF
TRBV28	.	.	TRBJ2-2	TGTGCCAGCACCGCTAGGCACGGGGAGCTGTTTTTT	CASTARHGELFF
TRBV15	.	TRBD2	TRBJ2-3	TGTGCCACCAGCAGAGATCGTGCGGGAGGTGATACGCAGTATTTT	CATSRDRAGGDTQYF
TRBV4-1	.	TRBD2	TRBJ2-7	TGCGCCAGCAGCCAAGGTGCTAGCGGGGGCTCCTGCGAGCAGTACTTC	CASSQGASGGSCEQYF
TRBV27	large	TRBD2	TRBJ2-1	TGTGCCAGCAGTTCACGAGGACTAGCGGGAGTCTTCGATGAGCAGTTCTTC	CASSSRGLAGVFDEQFF
TRBV2	.	.	TRBJ2-7	TGTGCCAGCGCTGGTAGGAGCTTAGCAAGCTACGAGCAGTACTTC	CASAGRSLASYEQYF
TRBV19	once	.	TRBJ2-2	TGTGCCAGTAGTATGACAGGAACGAGGACCGGGGAGCTGTTTTTT	CASSMTGTRTGELFF
TRBV30	.	TRBD1	TRBJ1-2	TGTGCCTGGAGTATAAACAGACAGGGGTATAACACCTTC	CAWSINRQGYNTF
TRBV5-4	few	TRBD2	TRBJ2-5	TGTGCCAGCAGCTTGTCCCTAGCGGGAGTGGGAGAGACCCAGTACTTC	CASSLSLAGVGETQYF
TRBV18	.	TRBD2	TRBJ2-7	TGTGCCAGCTCACCGGGGGGGAGCGGCTCCTACGAGCAGTACTTC	CASSPGGSGSYEQYF
TRBV5-1	.	TRBD2	TRBJ2-3	TGCGCCAGCAGCTTGGGAAGGCTAGCGGCCGCCGATACGCAGTATTTT	CASSLGRLAAADTQYF
TRBV4-2	few	TRBD1	TRBJ1-2	TGTGCCAGCAGCCAAGCGTTAGAGACAGGGAGATTTTGGGGCTACACCTTC	CASSQALETGRFWGYTF
TRBV2	.	.	TRBJ2-3	TGTGCCAGCAGTGCCCCTAGCTCCAACACAGATACGCAGTATTTT	CASSAPSSNTDTQYF
TRBV5-1	.	.	TRBJ1-1	TGCGCCAGCAGCTTGGGACAGCGGACTGAAGCTTTCTTT	CASSLGQRTEAFF
TRBV2	.	.	TRBJ2-4	TGTGCCAGCAGTGGGGTTTGGCGGTCCGACAAAAACATTCAGTACTTC	CASSGVWRSDKNIQYF
TRBV5-1	.	TRBD1	TRBJ1-2	TGCGCCAGCAGCTACTGGACAGGGGGCAAGGGCTACACCTTC	CASSYWTGGKGYTF
TRBV19	.	TRBD1	TRBJ1-1	TGTGCCAGTAGGCAAATCCGGGACAGGGAAGGGACTGAAGCTTTCTTT	CASRQIRDREGTEAFF